The 8 T cell receptor beta chains presented below share a single source sample, sequenced in a study of blood T cell repertoires in COVID-19. Assay: immunoSEQ multiplex PCR; the TCRdb copy retains only in-frame clones and omits some. The sample carries under 35,000 clones, 85% to 90% recorded once. Material: peripheral blood. All receptors come from a human donor with active COVID-19. The donor label of this sample is uncertain.

The rearrangement joins TRBV3-1 (or the pseudogene TRBV3-2) to TRBJ2-7; 11 bases agree with TRBD2. The CDR3 is 16 residues long. Germline V gene sequence: CDR1 LGHDT, CDR2 YNNKEL (reference sequence). V was clipped by 4 bases and J by 4 bases; unmatched bases: 9. In DNA, the CDR3 is TGTGCCAGCAGCCCCATGACTAGCGGGATAGGGTACGAGCAGTACTTC. Translating gives CASSPMTSGIGYEQYF.

The chain employs TRBV5-1 and TRBJ2-2; 9 bases line up with TRBD2. The V and J ends lost 3 bases and 2 bases, in that order; junction bases with no gene match: 2. CDR3 size: 15 residues. Per germline, CDR1 SGHRS and CDR2 YFSETQ. In DNA, the CDR3 is TGCGCCAGCAGCTCTAGCGGGGTAAACACCGGGGAGCTGTTTTTT. As protein: CASSSSGVNTGELFF.

The V gene is TRBV21-1, the J gene TRBJ1-1; whether TRBD1, the table's D call, matches the DNA was not checked. TRBV21-1 is an annotated pseudogene. The CDR3 is made up of 13 amino acids. The CDR3 DNA sequence: TGTGCCAGCAATCCAGGGGCGAGAACTGAAGCTTTCTTT. Translating gives CASNPGARTEAFF.

This rearrangement joins TRBV7-8 to TRBJ1-5; 8 positions match TRBD1. Trimming took 4 bases from V and 2 from J; bases not matched to a gene: 25. The CDR3 extends over 22 amino acids. Germline CDR1 SGHVS, CDR2 FQNEAQ. Here the CDR3 reads CASSSNLEVGQGGFWGNQPQHF. CDR3 in DNA: TGTGCCAGCAGCTCAAATTTAGAGGTAGGACAGGGAGGGTTTTGGGGCAATCAGCCCCAGCATTTT. The full variable domain, in which reference TRBV7-8 and TRBJ1-5 provide the parts outside the CDR3, is GAGVSQSPRYKVAKRGQDVALRCDPISGHVSLFWYQQALGQGPEFLTYFQNEAQLDKSGLPSDRFFAERPEGSVSTLKIQRTQQEDSAVYLCASSSNLEVGQGGFWGNQPQHFGDGTRLSIL.

The V gene is TRBV3-1 (or the pseudogene TRBV3-2), the J gene TRBJ1-2; D not resolved. This CDR3 comprises 15 residues. In germline, CDR1 is LGHDT, CDR2 YNNKEL (reference sequence). Between the trimmed V and J ends, which lost 4 bases and 6 bases, there was a span of 18 bases. The CDR3 loop is CASSPILLGLNGYTF. For the CDR3, the DNA is TGTGCCAGCAGCCCCATCCTCCTCGGGTTAAATGGCTACACCTTC.

V gene TRBV7-3 combines with J gene TRBJ2-3; D perhaps matches TRBD1 (6 bases). Trimming removed 1 base at V and 4 bases at J, with 9 bases between. Germline CDR1 reads SGHTA; CDR2 reads FQGTGA. The CDR3 extends over 14 amino acids. As DNA, the CDR3 is TGTGCCAGCAGCTTAATAGGGGGACCAGATACGCAGTATTTT. Translated, it gives CASSLIGGPDTQYF.

The chain recombines TRBV7-2 with TRBJ1-2; 8 bases are shared with TRBD1. This CDR3 region has 15 residues. V lost 5 bases to trimming and J lost 7 bases; unmatched junction nucleotides: 12. Germline V gives CDR1 SGHTA, CDR2 FQGNSA. The CDR3 loop is CASSPMTGAAVGYTF. CDR3 sequence (DNA): TGTGCCAGCAGCCCGATGACAGGGGCCGCGGTTGGCTACACCTTC.

A note on this clone: At one end, the junction sequence differs from germline, possibly due to a read error. This chain joins TRBV5-4 and TRBJ2-5, with 16 bases identical to TRBD2. Looked up from germline, CDR1 is SGHNT and CDR2 is YYREEE (reference sequence). CDR3 size: 16 residues. CDR3 coding DNA: TGTGCCAGCAGTTTGGGACTAGCGGGGGGGCAGGAGACCCAGTACTTC. Translation gives CASSLGLAGGQETQYF.